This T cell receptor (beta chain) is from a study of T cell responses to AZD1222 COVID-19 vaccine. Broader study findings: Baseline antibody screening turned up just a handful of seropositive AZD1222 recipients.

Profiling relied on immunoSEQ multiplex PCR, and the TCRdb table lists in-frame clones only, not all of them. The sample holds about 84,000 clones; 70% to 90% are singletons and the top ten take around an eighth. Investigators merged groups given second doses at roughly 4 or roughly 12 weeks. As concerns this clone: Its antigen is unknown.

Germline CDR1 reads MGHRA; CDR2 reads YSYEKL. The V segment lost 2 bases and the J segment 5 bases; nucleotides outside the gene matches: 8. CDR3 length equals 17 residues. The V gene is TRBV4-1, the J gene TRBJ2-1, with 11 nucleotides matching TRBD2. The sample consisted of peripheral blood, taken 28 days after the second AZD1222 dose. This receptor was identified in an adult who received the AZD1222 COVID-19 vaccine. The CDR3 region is CASSQNFGTSGNNEQFF. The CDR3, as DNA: TGCGCCAGCAGCCAAAACTTTGGGACTAGCGGTAACAATGAGCAGTTCTTC.